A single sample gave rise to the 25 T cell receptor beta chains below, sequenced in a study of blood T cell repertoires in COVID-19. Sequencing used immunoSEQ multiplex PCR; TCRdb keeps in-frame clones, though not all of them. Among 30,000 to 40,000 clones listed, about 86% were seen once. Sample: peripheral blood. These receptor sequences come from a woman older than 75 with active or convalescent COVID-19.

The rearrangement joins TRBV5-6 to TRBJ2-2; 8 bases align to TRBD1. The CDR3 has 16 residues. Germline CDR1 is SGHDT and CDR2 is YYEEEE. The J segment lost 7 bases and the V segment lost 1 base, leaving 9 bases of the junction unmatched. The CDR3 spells CASSLRGRGLHGELFF. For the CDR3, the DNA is TGTGCCAGCAGCTTGAGGGGCAGGGGGCTCCACGGGGAGCTGTTTTTT.

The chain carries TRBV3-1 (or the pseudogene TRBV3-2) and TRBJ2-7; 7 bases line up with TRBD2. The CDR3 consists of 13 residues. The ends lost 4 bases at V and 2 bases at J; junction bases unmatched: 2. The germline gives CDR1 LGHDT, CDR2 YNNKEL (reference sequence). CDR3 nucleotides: TGTGCCAGCAGCCTCCGGGGGGCCTACGAGCAGTACTTC. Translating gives CASSLRGAYEQYF.

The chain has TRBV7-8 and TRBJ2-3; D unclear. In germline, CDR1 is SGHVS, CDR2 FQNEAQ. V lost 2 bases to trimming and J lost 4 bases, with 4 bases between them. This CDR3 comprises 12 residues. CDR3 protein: CASSLYSDTQYF. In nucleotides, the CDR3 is TGTGCCAGCAGCTTATACTCAGATACGCAGTATTTT.

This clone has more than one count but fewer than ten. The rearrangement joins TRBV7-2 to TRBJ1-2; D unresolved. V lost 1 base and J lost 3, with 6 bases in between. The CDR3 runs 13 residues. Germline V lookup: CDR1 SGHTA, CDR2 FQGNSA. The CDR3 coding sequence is TGTGCCAGCAGCTTAGACGGTGACTATGGCTACACCTTC. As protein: CASSLDGDYGYTF. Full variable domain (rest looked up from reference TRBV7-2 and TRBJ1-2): GAGVSQSPSNKVTEKGKDVELRCDPISGHTALYWYRQSLGQGLEFLIYFQGNSAPDKSGLPSDRFSAERTGGSVSTLTIQRTQQEDSAVYLCASSLDGDYGYTFGSGTRLTVV.

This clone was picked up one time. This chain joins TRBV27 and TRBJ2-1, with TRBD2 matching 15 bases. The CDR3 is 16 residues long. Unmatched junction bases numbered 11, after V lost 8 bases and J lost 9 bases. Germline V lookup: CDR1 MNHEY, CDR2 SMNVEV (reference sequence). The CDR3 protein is CASAAGLAGGPREQFF. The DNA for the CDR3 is TGTGCCAGCGCGGCGGGACTAGCGGGAGGACCTCGTGAGCAGTTCTTC.

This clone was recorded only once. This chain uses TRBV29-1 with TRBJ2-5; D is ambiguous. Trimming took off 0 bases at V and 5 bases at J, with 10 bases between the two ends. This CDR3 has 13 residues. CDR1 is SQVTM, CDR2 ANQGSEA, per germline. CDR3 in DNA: TGCAGCGTTGAAGATCTTTTCGGGGAGACCCAGTACTTC. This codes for CSVEDLFGETQYF.

The CDR3 reads CASRNREERNTIYF. The CDR3 DNA reads as TGTGCCAGCAGAAACCGGGAGGAGAGAAACACCATATATTTT. The chain joins TRBV19 to TRBJ1-3, with D hard to call. The V gene's germline CDR1 is LNHDA and CDR2 SQIVND (reference sequence). V lost 9 bases and J lost 5, with 17 bases in between. CDR3 length: 14 residues.

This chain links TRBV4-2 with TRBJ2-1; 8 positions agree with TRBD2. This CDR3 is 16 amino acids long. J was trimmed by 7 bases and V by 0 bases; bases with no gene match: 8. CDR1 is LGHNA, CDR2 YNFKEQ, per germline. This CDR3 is CASSQDFLAGGNEQFF. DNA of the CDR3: TGTGCCAGCAGCCAAGATTTCCTAGCGGGTGGGAATGAGCAGTTCTTC.

CDR3 sequence (DNA): TGTGCCAGCAGCTCGACCGGACAGGGGGTGAGAGGCACTGAAGCTTTCTTT. Protein sequence: CASSSTGQGVRGTEAFF. This chain joins TRBV13 and TRBJ1-1; 10 positions match TRBD1. V lost 4 bases to trimming and J lost 4 bases; unmatched junction nucleotides: 12. This CDR3 is built from 17 residues. Per the germline V gene, CDR1 is PRHDT and CDR2 is FYEKMQ (reference sequence).

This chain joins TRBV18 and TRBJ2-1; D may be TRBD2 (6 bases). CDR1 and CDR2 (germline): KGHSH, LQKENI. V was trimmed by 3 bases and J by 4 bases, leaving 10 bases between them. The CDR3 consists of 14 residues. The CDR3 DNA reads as TGTGCCAGCTCACCGGGACTTTCGTACAATGAGCAGTTCTTC. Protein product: CASSPGLSYNEQFF.

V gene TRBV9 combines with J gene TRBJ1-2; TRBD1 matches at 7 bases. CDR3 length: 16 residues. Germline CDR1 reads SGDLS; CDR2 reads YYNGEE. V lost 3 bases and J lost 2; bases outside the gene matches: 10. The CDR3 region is CASSAKGAQGNYGYTF. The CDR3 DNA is TGTGCCAGCAGCGCGAAGGGGGCCCAAGGAAACTATGGCTACACCTTC.

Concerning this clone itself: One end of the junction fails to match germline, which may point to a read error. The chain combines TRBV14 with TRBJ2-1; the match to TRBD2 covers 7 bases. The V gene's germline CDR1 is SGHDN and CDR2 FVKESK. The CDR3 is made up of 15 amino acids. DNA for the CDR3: TGTGCCAGTAGCCAAGGGCTAGCGGTTTTCGGTGAGCAGTTCTTC. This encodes CASSQGLAVFGEQFF.

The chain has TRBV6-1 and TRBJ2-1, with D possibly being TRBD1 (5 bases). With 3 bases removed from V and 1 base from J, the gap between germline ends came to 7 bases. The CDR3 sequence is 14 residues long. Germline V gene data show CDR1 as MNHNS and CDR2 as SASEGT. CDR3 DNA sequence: TGTGCCAGCAGTGACAGGGTTTCCTACAATGAGCAGTTCTTC. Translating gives CASSDRVSYNEQFF.

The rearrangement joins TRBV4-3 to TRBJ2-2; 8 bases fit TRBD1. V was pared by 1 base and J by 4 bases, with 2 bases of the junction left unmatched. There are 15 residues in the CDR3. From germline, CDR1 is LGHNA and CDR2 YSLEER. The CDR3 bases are TGCGCCAGCAGCCAAGGGACAGGGTTCACCGGGGAGCTGTTTTTT. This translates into CASSQGTGFTGELFF.

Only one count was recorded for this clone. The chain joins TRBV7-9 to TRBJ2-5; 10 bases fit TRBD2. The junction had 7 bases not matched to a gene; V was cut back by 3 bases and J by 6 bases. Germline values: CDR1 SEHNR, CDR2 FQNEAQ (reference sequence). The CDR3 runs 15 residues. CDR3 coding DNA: TGTGCCAGCAGCTTCGGCAATAGCGGGAGGAAGACCCAGTACTTC. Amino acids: CASSFGNSGRKTQYF.

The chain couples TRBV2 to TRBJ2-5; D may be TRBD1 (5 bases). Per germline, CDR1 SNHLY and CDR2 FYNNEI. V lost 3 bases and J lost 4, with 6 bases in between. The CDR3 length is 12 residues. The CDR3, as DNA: TGTGCCAGCAGTGACAGGGTAGAGACCCAGTACTTC. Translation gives CASSDRVETQYF. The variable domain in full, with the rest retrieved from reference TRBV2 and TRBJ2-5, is EPEVTQTPSHQVTQMGQEVILRCVPISNHLYFYWYRQILGQKVEFLVSFYNNEISEKSEIFDDQFSVERPDGSNFTLKIRSTKLEDSAMYFCASSDRVETQYFGPGTRLLVL.

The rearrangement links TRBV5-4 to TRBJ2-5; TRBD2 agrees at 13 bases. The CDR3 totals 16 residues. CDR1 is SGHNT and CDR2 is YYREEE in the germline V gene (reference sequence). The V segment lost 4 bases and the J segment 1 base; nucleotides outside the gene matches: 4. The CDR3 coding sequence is TGTGCCAGCAGCGCGGGACTAGCGGGGCTCCAAGAGACCCAGTACTTC. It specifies CASSAGLAGLQETQYF.

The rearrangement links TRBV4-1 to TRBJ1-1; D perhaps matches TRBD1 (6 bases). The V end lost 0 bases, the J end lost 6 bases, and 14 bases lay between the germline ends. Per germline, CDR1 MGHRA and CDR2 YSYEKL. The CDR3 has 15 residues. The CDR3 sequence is CASSQEEDRGAEAFF. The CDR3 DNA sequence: TGCGCCAGCAGCCAAGAGGAGGACAGAGGAGCTGAAGCTTTCTTT.

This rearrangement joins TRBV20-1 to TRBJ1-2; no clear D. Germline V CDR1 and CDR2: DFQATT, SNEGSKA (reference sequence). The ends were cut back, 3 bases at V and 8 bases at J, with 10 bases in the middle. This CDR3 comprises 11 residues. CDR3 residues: CSASDPPGYTF. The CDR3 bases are TGCAGTGCTAGTGATCCCCCAGGCTACACCTTC.

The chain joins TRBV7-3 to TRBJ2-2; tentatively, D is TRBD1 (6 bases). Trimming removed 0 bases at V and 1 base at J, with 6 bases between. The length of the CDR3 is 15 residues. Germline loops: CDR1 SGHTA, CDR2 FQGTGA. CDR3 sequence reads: CASSLTGQNTGELFF. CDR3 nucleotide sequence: TGTGCCAGCAGCTTAACGGGACAGAACACCGGGGAGCTGTTTTTT.

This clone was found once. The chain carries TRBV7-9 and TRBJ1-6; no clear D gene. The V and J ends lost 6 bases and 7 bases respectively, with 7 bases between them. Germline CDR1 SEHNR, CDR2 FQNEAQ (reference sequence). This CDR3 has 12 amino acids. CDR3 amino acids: CASSHMNSPLHF. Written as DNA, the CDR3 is TGTGCCAGCAGTCACATGAATTCACCCCTCCACTTT.

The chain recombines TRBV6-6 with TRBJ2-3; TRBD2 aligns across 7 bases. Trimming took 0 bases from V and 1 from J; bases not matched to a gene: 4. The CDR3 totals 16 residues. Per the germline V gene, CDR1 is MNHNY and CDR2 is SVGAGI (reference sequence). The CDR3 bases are TGTGCCAGCAGTTACTCGGGCGGGAGTGGCACAGATACGCAGTATTTT. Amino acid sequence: CASSYSGGSGTDTQYF.

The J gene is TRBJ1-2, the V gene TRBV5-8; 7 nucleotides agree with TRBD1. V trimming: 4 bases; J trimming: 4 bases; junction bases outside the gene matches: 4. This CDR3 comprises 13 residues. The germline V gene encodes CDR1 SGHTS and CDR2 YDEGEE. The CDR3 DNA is TGTGCCAGCAGCCCTCGGGACAGCTATGGCTACACCTTC. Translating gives CASSPRDSYGYTF. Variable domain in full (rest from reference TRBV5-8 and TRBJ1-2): EAGVTQSPTHLIKTRGQQATLRCSPISGHTSVYWYQQALGLGLQFLLWYDEGEERNRGNFPPRFSGRQFPNYSSELNVNALELEDSALYLCASSPRDSYGYTFGSGTRLTVV.

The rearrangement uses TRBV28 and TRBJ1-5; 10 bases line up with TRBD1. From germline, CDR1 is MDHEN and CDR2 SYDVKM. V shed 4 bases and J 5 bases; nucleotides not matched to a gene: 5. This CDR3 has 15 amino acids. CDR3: CASSWGQGWDQPQHF. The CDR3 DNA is TGTGCCAGCAGTTGGGGACAGGGGTGGGATCAGCCCCAGCATTTT.

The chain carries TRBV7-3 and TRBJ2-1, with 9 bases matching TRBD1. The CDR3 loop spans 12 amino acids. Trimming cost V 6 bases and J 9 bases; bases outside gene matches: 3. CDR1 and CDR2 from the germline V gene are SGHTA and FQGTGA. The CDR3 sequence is CASRPDRGEQFF. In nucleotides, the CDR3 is TGTGCCAGCAGACCGGACAGGGGTGAGCAGTTCTTC.